This TCR beta chain was found in a study of PD-1 blockade in classical Hodgkin lymphoma. Exposure to brentuximab vedotin varied, and each patient had relapsed following autologous stem cell transplantation. This clone came up once. The antigen is unknown. Study-level points and caveats: In CD4+ cells, TCR diversity went up significantly by C4D1, but in CD8+ cells it did not. Complete responders' diversity at baseline resembled that of newly diagnosed patients. Although disease activity or prior therapy may be involved, causes of the repertoire differences remain undefined. Anyone who began nivolumab under 1 year after ASCT was excluded.

V lost 4 bases and J lost 2; bases outside the gene matches: 9. The CDR3 runs 15 residues. CDR1 SGHKS and CDR2 YYEKEE come from the germline V gene (reference sequence). Repertoires were generated with immunoSEQ multiplex PCR, while TCRdb's copy carries only in-frame clones and drops some. The sample lists 13,000 to 15,000 clones, around 80% occurring once. The chain combines TRBV5-5 with TRBJ2-7; 7 nucleotides match TRBD2. Material: peripheral blood mononuclear cells (PBMCs), obtained at baseline. The TCR comes from a human donor with classical Hodgkin lymphoma. The CDR3 DNA sequence: TGTGCCAGCAGCCCACGGGGGGTTTGGACCTACGAGCAGTACTTC. This codes for CASSPRGVWTYEQYF.